This entry describes one T cell receptor (beta chain). Authors' methods: Cell counts per sample came from amplifying reference gene primers. Assay: immunoSEQ multiplex PCR; the TCRdb copy retains only in-frame clones and omits some. V and J calls plus clone size are reproduced from that table; the DNA served to infer D and trimming. The sample includes roughly 180,000 clones, about four fifths of them seen just once. The data stem from a study of blood T cell repertoires in COVID-19. Study-wide background: Both acute and convalescent COVID-19 samples were obtained from the United States, Italy and Spain. The cDNA or gDNA used as material had been derived from T cells, B-cell-depleted T cells, or PBMCs.

The CDR3 covers 14 residues. Germline V lookup: CDR1 KGHDR, CDR2 SFDVKD. The junction had 4 bases not matched to a gene; V was cut back by 9 bases and J by 0 bases. Material: peripheral blood. The chain combines TRBV24-1 with TRBJ2-3; 8 bases fit TRBD2. The TCR originated in a man aged 35 to 55 who had recovered from COVID-19. The DNA for the CDR3 is TGTGCCACCTCGGGGGGGGGTAGCACAGATACGCAGTATTTT. It codes for CATSGGGSTDTQYF.